This T cell receptor beta chain was sequenced in a study of blood T cells in healthy people across ages. Alongside a J-beta primer mix, a sample-barcoded 5' primer served in a second PCR lasting about 7 to 12 cycles. TCRdb re-analysed the 5' RACE reads in MiXCR, keeping a single row per CDR3 protein. The table lists approximately 670,000 distinct CDR3 sequences, around 38% of them singletons, with 25% to 30% in the top ten. Remarks on this clonotype: Antigen specificity is unknown.

At least 6.5 million PBMCs were isolated per sample. Total RNA was isolated from each sample in quantities of at least 6 micrograms. Study-level results: Higher diversity, along with more naive CD4+ cells, distinguished long-lived donors from aged donors.

There are 15 residues in the CDR3. The germline CDR1 and CDR2 sequences are SGHTA and FQGNSA. The sequencing input was blood. J is TRBJ2-4 and V is TRBV7-2, with 8 nucleotides matching TRBD1. The end of the DNA aligns better with TRBJ2-7, so the J call may be wrong. This clonotype was obtained from a man older than 75 in good health. This chain's CDR3 is CASSLASQGAYEQYF. Written as DNA, the CDR3 is TGTGCCAGCAGCTTAGCGTCCCAGGGGGCATACGAGCAGTACTTC.